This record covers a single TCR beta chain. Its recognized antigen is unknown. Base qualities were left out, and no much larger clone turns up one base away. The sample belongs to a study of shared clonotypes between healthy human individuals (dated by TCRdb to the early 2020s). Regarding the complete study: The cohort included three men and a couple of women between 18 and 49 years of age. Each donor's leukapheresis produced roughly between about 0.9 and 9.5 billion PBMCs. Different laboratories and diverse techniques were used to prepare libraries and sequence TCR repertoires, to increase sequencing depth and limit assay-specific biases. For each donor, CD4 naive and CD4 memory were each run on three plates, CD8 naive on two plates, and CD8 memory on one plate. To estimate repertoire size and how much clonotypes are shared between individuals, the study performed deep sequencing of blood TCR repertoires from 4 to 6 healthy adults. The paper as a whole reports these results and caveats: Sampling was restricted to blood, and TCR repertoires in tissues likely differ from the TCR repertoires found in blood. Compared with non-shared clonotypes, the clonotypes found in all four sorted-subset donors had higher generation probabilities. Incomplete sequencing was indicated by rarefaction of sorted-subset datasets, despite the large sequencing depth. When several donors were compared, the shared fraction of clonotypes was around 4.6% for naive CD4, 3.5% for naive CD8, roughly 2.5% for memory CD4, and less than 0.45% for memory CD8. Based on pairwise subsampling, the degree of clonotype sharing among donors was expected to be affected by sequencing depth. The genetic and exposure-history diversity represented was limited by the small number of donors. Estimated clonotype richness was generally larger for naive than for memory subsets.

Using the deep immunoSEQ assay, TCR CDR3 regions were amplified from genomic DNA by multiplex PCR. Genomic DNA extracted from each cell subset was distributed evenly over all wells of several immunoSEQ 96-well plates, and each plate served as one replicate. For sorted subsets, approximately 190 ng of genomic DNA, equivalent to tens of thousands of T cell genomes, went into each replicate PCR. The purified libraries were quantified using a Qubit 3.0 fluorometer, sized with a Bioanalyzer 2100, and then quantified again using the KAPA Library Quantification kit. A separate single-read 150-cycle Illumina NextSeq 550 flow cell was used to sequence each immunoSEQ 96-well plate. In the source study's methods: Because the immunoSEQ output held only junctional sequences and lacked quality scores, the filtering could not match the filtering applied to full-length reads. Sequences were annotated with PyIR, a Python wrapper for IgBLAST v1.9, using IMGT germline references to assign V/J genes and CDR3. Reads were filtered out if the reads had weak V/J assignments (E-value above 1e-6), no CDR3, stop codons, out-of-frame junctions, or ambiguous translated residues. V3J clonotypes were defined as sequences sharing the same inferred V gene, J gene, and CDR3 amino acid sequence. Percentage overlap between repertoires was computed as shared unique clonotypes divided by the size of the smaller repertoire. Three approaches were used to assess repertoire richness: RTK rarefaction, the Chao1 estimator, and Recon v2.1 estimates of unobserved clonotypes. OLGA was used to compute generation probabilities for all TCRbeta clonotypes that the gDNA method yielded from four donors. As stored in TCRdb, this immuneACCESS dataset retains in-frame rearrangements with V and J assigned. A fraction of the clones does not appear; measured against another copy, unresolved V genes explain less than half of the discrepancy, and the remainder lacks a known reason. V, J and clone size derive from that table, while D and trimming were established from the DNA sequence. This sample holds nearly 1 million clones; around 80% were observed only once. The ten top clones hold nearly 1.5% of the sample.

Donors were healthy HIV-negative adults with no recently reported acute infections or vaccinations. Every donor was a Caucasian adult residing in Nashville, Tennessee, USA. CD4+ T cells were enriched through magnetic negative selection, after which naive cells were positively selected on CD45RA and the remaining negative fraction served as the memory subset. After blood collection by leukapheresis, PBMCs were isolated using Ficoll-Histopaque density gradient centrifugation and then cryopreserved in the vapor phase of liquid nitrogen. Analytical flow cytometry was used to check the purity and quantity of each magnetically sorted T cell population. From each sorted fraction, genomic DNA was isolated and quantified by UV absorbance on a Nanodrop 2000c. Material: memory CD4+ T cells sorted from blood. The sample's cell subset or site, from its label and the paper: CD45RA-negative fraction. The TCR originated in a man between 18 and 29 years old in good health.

The CDR3 protein is CASSLPAEGGATDTQYF. DNA sequence: TGTGCCAGCAGCTTACCGGCTGAAGGGGGAGCGACAGATACGCAGTATTTT. This chain joins TRBV11-2 to TRBJ2-3; a tentative D call is TRBD1 (6 bases match). From the cysteine up to the phenylalanine, the CDR3 has a length of 17 residues. The only DNA kept is the CDR3, 51 bases in frame from the first base. Reading the germline V gene gives CDR1 SGHAT and CDR2 FQNNGV. Relative to germline, V is 2 bases shorter and J is 3 bases shorter, with 18 bases between their ends.